Listed here are 27 T cell receptor beta chains from one sample, sequenced in a study of T cell responses to AZD1222 COVID-19 vaccine. This table comes from immunoSEQ multiplex PCR, and its TCRdb copy is limited to in-frame clones, with some not included. The repertoire consists of over 85,000 clones, with about 95% occurring once and the leading ten covering 2.5% to 3.5%. The sample here was peripheral blood, taken 28 days after the second AZD1222 dose. These receptors were taken from an adult who received the AZD1222 COVID-19 vaccine.

This sequence joins TRBV6-5 and TRBJ1-4; D not resolved. Germline V lookup: CDR1 MNHEY, CDR2 SVGAGI. The CDR3 covers 15 residues. V was trimmed by 5 bases and J by 5 bases, leaving 15 bases between them. DNA of the CDR3: TGTGCCAGCAGTCCAAATTGGGAGCGCAATGAAAAACTGTTTTTT. Translating gives CASSPNWERNEKLFF.

The genes are TRBV7-9 and TRBJ2-7; 7 nucleotides align to TRBD1. Germline values: CDR1 SEHNR, CDR2 FQNEAQ (reference sequence). V lost 8 bases, J lost 1 base, and 5 bases stayed unmatched. The CDR3 sequence is 13 residues long. The CDR3: CASLGTDSYEQYF. CDR3 DNA: TGTGCCAGCCTTGGGACAGATTCCTACGAGCAGTACTTC.

The CDR3 reads CASSGQGAGEQYF. The CDR3 DNA follows: TGCGCCAGCAGTGGACAGGGGGCAGGGGAGCAGTACTTC. The V and J genes are TRBV10-1 and TRBJ2-7, with 10 nucleotides matching TRBD1. V trimming: 4 bases; J trimming: 7 bases; junction bases outside the gene matches: 4. The CDR3 loop spans 13 amino acids. Germline CDR1 reads WNHNN; CDR2 reads SYGVQD (reference sequence).

The chain is built from TRBV7-8 and TRBJ1-5; D is unclear. Per germline, CDR1 SGHVS and CDR2 FQNEAQ. This CDR3 region has 13 residues. The V gene lost 1 base and the J gene lost 4 bases, with 5 bases spanning the gap. CDR3 nucleotide sequence: TGTGCCAGCAGCTTAGAAGTGAATCAGCCCCAGCATTTT. It codes for CASSLEVNQPQHF.

The chain links TRBV9 to TRBJ2-1, with 14 bases matching TRBD2. Trimming at V came to 4 bases and at J to 4 bases, leaving 7 bases not matched to a gene. This CDR3 is built from 17 residues. CDR1 SGDLS and CDR2 YYNGEE come from the germline V gene. The DNA of the CDR3 is TGTGCCAGCAGCCCCGGGACTAGCGGGAGTACATACAATGAGCAGTTCTTC. Protein sequence: CASSPGTSGSTYNEQFF. Full variable domain (outside the CDR3, taken from reference TRBV9 and TRBJ2-1): DSGVTQTPKHLITATGQRVTLRCSPRSGDLSVYWYQQSLDQGLQFLIQYYNGEERAKGNILERFSAQQFPDLHSELNLSSLELGDSALYFCASSPGTSGSTYNEQFFGPGTRLTVL.

The J gene is TRBJ2-1, the V gene TRBV10-2, with 11 bases aligning to TRBD2. This CDR3 contains 19 residues. Germline V CDR1 and CDR2: WSHSY, SAAADI. V shed 2 bases and J 3 bases; nucleotides not matched to a gene: 12. Written as DNA, the CDR3 is TGCGCCAGCAGTGAGGGTAGCGGGAGGGCTTTACTTTTCTACAATGAGCAGTTCTTC. Its translation is CASSEGSGRALLFYNEQFF.

The genes are TRBV6-5 and TRBJ1-2, with a weak D call TRBD1 (5 bases). The CDR3 loop spans 15 amino acids. With 5 bases removed from V and 6 bases from J, the gap between germline ends came to 19 bases. Germline V gene data show CDR1 as MNHEY and CDR2 as SVGAGI. CDR3 protein: CASSQLPQGNHGYTF. DNA for the CDR3: TGTGCCAGCAGTCAGCTCCCTCAGGGTAATCATGGCTACACCTTC.

The chain combines TRBV5-1 with TRBJ1-2; D is unresolved. Trimming stripped 1 base from V and 4 bases from J, with 11 bases between. CDR1 is SGHRS and CDR2 is YFSETQ in the germline V gene. The CDR3 is made up of 14 amino acids. The CDR3 sequence: CASSLSGLGYGYTF. Written as DNA, the CDR3 is TGCGCCAGCAGCTTGTCCGGTCTAGGCTATGGCTACACCTTC.

The V gene is TRBV28, the J gene TRBJ1-2, with D maybe TRBD1 (5 bases). Germline V gives CDR1 MDHEN, CDR2 SYDVKM. The CDR3 has 13 amino acids. Trimming pared 7 bases from V and 3 bases from J, leaving 12 bases between. Here the CDR3 reads CASMLQGYYGYTF. CDR3 DNA sequence: TGTGCCAGCATGCTTCAGGGATACTATGGCTACACCTTC.

The chain recombines TRBV27 with TRBJ1-4; 8 nucleotides match TRBD1. V dropped 5 bases and J dropped 5; count of bases not matched to a gene: 4. Looked up from germline, CDR1 is MNHEY and CDR2 is SMNVEV (reference sequence). This CDR3 has 14 residues. As DNA, the CDR3 is TGTGCCAGCAGTCACGACAGGGGCAATGAAAAACTGTTTTTT. Its translation: CASSHDRGNEKLFF.

The chain uses TRBV12-3 or TRBV12-4 and TRBJ1-3; D may be TRBD1 (5 bases). V gave up 5 bases and J gave up 2 bases, with 7 bases separating them. The CDR3 totals 13 residues. This CDR3 is CASSPGPGNTIYF. The CDR3 region has the DNA TGTGCCAGCAGTCCAGGGCCTGGAAACACCATATATTTT.

The chain uses TRBV5-4 and TRBJ1-4; D not certain. CDR3 length: 15 residues. V was pared by 0 bases and J by 0 bases, with 6 bases between. Looked up from germline, CDR1 is SGHNT and CDR2 is YYREEE (reference sequence). This CDR3 is CASSLAGSTNEKLFF. The CDR3 nucleotides are TGTGCCAGCAGCTTGGCCGGATCAACTAATGAAAAACTGTTTTTT.

This chain joins TRBV6-5 and TRBJ1-1; possible D gene TRBD1, 5 bases. CDR3 size: 13 residues. The V and J ends lost 11 bases and 1 base respectively, with 14 bases between them. Germline V lookup: CDR1 MNHEY, CDR2 SVGAGI. The CDR3 is CADSWTTNTEAFF. DNA of the CDR3: TGTGCCGACAGCTGGACTACGAACACTGAAGCTTTCTTT.

The V gene is TRBV11-2, the J gene TRBJ1-3; D gene uncertain. Trimming shortened V by 5 bases and J by 4 bases, and 18 bases separated the two germline ends. Germline V gives CDR1 SGHAT, CDR2 FQNNGV. The CDR3 loop spans 16 amino acids. The CDR3 DNA follows: TGTGCCAGCAGCACCAGATTAGACCGAGGAGGAAACACCATATATTTT. It specifies CASSTRLDRGGNTIYF.

This clone was counted once. The rearrangement links TRBV12-3 or TRBV12-4 to TRBJ2-7; maybe TRBD2 (5 bases). The CDR3 is 13 amino acids. Deletions cut 7 bases from V and 6 bases from J, with 16 bases between. The CDR3 DNA follows: TGTGCCAGCAAACCCCGATGGGCGGGCGAGCAGTACTTC. Protein sequence: CASKPRWAGEQYF.

This chain links TRBV2 with TRBJ2-7; TRBD2 might be the D (6 bases). The length of the CDR3 is 14 residues. V was trimmed by 4 bases and J by 3 bases, leaving 13 bases between them. Germline V lookup: CDR1 SNHLY, CDR2 FYNNEI. DNA for the CDR3: TGTGCCAGCAGTGGACTTGCGGGGATCTACGAGCAGTACTTC. Translation gives CASSGLAGIYEQYF.

The chain carries TRBV5-1 and TRBJ2-4, with 9 nucleotides matching TRBD1. The germline V gene encodes CDR1 SGHRS and CDR2 YFSETQ. This CDR3 is 14 amino acids long. The V and J ends lost 3 bases and 7 bases, in that order; junction bases with no gene match: 5. CDR3 sequence: CASSSGQGTNIQYF. The DNA for the CDR3 is TGCGCCAGCAGCTCGGGACAGGGAACGAACATTCAGTACTTC.

This clone was counted once. The chain employs TRBV29-1 and TRBJ1-1; unclear D gene. Germline lookup yields CDR1 SQVTM and CDR2 ANQGSEA. The V end was cut by 2 bases, the J end by 1 base, with 8 bases between. CDR3 length: 13 amino acids. CDR3 nucleotide sequence: TGCAGCGTTGAACGTCTTCCGAACACTGAAGCTTTCTTT. This gives the protein CSVERLPNTEAFF.

This clone is deemed medium-sized. Other nucleotide sequences in the sample specify the same CDR3. This chain's CDR3 is CASSLDPGGRGQPQHF. CDR3 coding DNA: TGTGCCAGCAGTTTAGACCCAGGGGGCAGGGGTCAGCCCCAGCATTTT. The genes are TRBV27 and TRBJ1-5, with 8 bases that match TRBD1. CDR3 length: 16 residues. CDR1 is MNHEY, CDR2 SMNVEV, per germline (reference sequence). V lost 2 bases, J lost 6 bases, and 9 bases stayed unmatched.

V is TRBV6-1 and J is TRBJ1-4; TRBD1 might be the D (5 bases). CDR1 is MNHNS and CDR2 is SASEGT in the germline V gene. The germline V and J ends were trimmed by 3 bases and 1 base, with 18 bases remaining between them. This CDR3 spans 18 amino acids. The CDR3 region has the DNA TGTGCCAGCAGTGATCACTGGGGGGGGGTTGGAACTAATGAAAAACTGTTTTTT. It codes for CASSDHWGGVGTNEKLFF.

The genes are TRBV5-5 and TRBJ1-3, with D tentatively TRBD1 (6 bases). The CDR3 spans 16 residues. Per germline, CDR1 SGHKS and CDR2 YYEKEE (reference sequence). Trimming removed 3 bases from V and 3 bases from J, with 16 bases in between. DNA of the CDR3: TGTGCCAGCAGCTCCCTGGACAGAGGGGGTGGAAACACCATATATTTT. Protein sequence: CASSSLDRGGGNTIYF.

This chain uses TRBV19 with TRBJ1-1; D is perhaps TRBD1 (5 bases). This CDR3 is 13 amino acids long. From germline, CDR1 is LNHDA and CDR2 SQIVND (reference sequence). Trimming stripped 6 bases from V and 4 bases from J, with 12 bases between. CDR3 coding DNA: TGTGCCAGTAGAAGTGCCGGGGGCACTGAAGCTTTCTTT. Translated, it gives CASRSAGGTEAFF. Drawing the rest from reference TRBV19 and TRBJ1-1, the complete variable domain is DGGITQSPKYLFRKEGQNVTLSCEQNLNHDAMYWYRQDPGQGLRLIYYSQIVNDFQKGDIAEGYSVSREKKESFPLTVTSAQKNPTAFYLCASRSAGGTEAFFGQGTRLTVV.

The chain is built from TRBV19 and TRBJ1-1; TRBD1 is a possible D gene (6 bases). Germline CDR1 reads LNHDA; CDR2 reads SQIVND (reference sequence). The CDR3 consists of 15 residues. Trimming removed 5 bases from V and 2 bases from J, with 15 bases in between. CDR3: CASSQFGQLNTEAFF. The CDR3 DNA sequence: TGTGCCAGTAGTCAGTTCGGACAGCTAAACACTGAAGCTTTCTTT.

The V gene is TRBV29-1, the J gene TRBJ1-2, with D perhaps TRBD1 (5 bases). The CDR3 runs to 13 residues. V was shortened by 3 bases and J by 8 bases, with 16 bases between the two germline ends. The germline CDR1 and CDR2 sequences are SQVTM and ANQGSEA. Here the CDR3 reads CSVEEGLLGGYTF. For the CDR3, the DNA is TGCAGCGTTGAGGAGGGACTTCTTGGGGGCTACACCTTC.

J is TRBJ2-5 and V is TRBV2; D is perhaps TRBD2 (5 bases). V lost 7 bases and J 4 bases, leaving 13 bases between the germline ends. The length of the CDR3 is 13 residues. CDR1 SNHLY and CDR2 FYNNEI come from the germline V gene. The CDR3 loop reads CASNRGVGETQYF. The CDR3 DNA reads as TGTGCCAGCAACCGGGGAGTAGGAGAGACCCAGTACTTC.

This chain joins TRBV30 and TRBJ1-1; D is perhaps TRBD1 (6 bases). This CDR3 comprises 12 residues. Trimming left V 7 bases short and J 5 bases short, with 14 bases between. Germline V gene data show CDR1 as GTSNPN and CDR2 as SVGIG (reference sequence). The CDR3 sequence is CASSRGGTEAFF. The CDR3 DNA sequence: TGTGCCTCCTCCAGAGGGGGGACTGAAGCTTTCTTT.

The J gene is TRBJ2-7, the V gene TRBV3-1 (or the pseudogene TRBV3-2); 9 nucleotides line up with TRBD2. The ends lost 4 bases at V and 2 bases at J; junction bases unmatched: 3. Germline CDR1 LGHDT, CDR2 YNNKEL (reference sequence). The length of the CDR3 is 14 residues. The CDR3 loop is CASSRVAGAYEQYF. CDR3 coding DNA: TGTGCCAGCAGCCGAGTAGCGGGGGCCTACGAGCAGTACTTC.